This paragraph covers one T cell receptor beta chain sequence. Methods used by the authors: From reference gene primer amplification, estimates of nucleated cell counts were derived. Clones were sequenced by immunoSEQ multiplex PCR, and TCRdb holds only the in-frame ones, with some missing. V and J calls and clone size follow that table, whereas D and trimming were derived from the DNA. Here the sample spans about 260,000 clones, about 90% being singletons. This entry comes from a study of blood T cell repertoires in COVID-19. Study information: The study drew acute and convalescent COVID-19 samples from the United States, Italy and Spain. Nucleic acid was either cDNA or gDNA, and it came from T cells, B-cell-depleted T cells, or PBMCs.

Germline CDR1 and CDR2: MNHEY and SVGAGI. This CDR3 is built from 14 residues. Between the trimmed V and J ends, which lost 6 bases and 1 base, there was a span of 12 bases. While infection was still active, Seattle patients were enrolled and then followed longitudinally. The TCR sequence derives from a person aged 18 to 30 with COVID-19, enrolled during active disease. The V and J genes are TRBV6-5 and TRBJ1-1; D is uncertain. The sample consisted of peripheral blood. CDR3 coding DNA: TGTGCCAGCAGCTTCGACTTCCCGAACACTGAAGCTTTCTTT. Protein product: CASSFDFPNTEAFF.